The 11 T cell receptor beta chains below were found in one sample sequenced in a study of T cell responses to AZD1222 COVID-19 vaccine. Generated by immunoSEQ multiplex PCR, the TCRdb table keeps only in-frame clones and is missing some. Of roughly 160,000 clones in the sample, more than 90% were seen once. The input for sequencing was peripheral blood, taken on day 0 of AZD1222 vaccination. The origin of the receptors is an adult in good health.

The chain joins TRBV5-1 to TRBJ1-5, with D perhaps TRBD1 (5 bases). Looked up from germline, CDR1 is SGHRS and CDR2 is YFSETQ. Trimming left V 0 bases short and J 6 bases short, with 13 bases between. CDR3 length: 15 amino acids. CDR3 in amino acids: CASSLGSRDGQPQHF. The CDR3 coding sequence is TGCGCCAGCAGCTTGGGAAGCAGGGACGGTCAGCCCCAGCATTTT.

The chain uses TRBV29-1 and TRBJ1-1; D unresolved. The germline V gene encodes CDR1 SQVTM and CDR2 ANQGSEA. Trimming stripped 4 bases from V and 8 bases from J, with 17 bases between. The CDR3 totals 13 residues. The CDR3 DNA is TGCAGCGTTGTTCAGGCCCTAAGAGGAGAAGCTTTCTTT. Its protein is CSVVQALRGEAFF.

The chain uses TRBV4-1 and TRBJ2-2; D remains ambiguous. CDR1 and CDR2 from the germline V gene are MGHRA and YSYEKL. The CDR3 contains 13 residues. Trimming shortened V by 9 bases and J by 0 bases, and 8 bases separated the two germline ends. CDR3 coding DNA: TGCGCCAGTCAGAGAGCGAACACCGGGGAGCTGTTTTTT. It encodes CASQRANTGELFF.

This rearrangement joins TRBV4-3 to TRBJ1-2; the match to TRBD1 covers 10 bases. The CDR3 is made up of 17 amino acids. Trimming cost V 4 bases and J 8 bases; bases outside gene matches: 16. From germline, CDR1 is LGHNA and CDR2 YSLEER. CDR3 sequence: CASSPKIGTGDYGGYTF. In DNA form, the CDR3 reads TGCGCCAGCAGCCCAAAAATAGGGACAGGGGATTACGGCGGCTACACCTTC.

This clone was recorded a few times. The V gene is TRBV7-6, the J gene TRBJ2-7, with D tentatively TRBD1 (6 bases). Germline loops: CDR1 SGHVS, CDR2 FNYEAQ. The CDR3 has 15 amino acids. Trimming took off 1 base at V and 0 bases at J, with 10 bases between the two ends. The CDR3 DNA is TGTGCCAGCAGCTTAGATCAGGGGTTCTCCTACGAGCAGTACTTC. As protein: CASSLDQGFSYEQYF.

The gene calls are TRBV2 and TRBJ1-3; 8 nucleotides agree with TRBD1. CDR1 is SNHLY, CDR2 FYNNEI, per germline. The CDR3 consists of 13 residues. V shed 10 bases, J shed 2 bases, and the junction held 4 bases outside the gene matches. This CDR3 is CATQDRAGNTIYF. Here the CDR3 DNA reads TGTGCCACCCAGGACAGGGCTGGAAACACCATATATTTT.

The chain links TRBV6-5 to TRBJ1-5; 7 bases are a match to TRBD1. Unmatched junction bases numbered 6, after V lost 6 bases and J lost 4 bases. CDR1 and CDR2 (germline): MNHEY, SVGAGI. CDR3 length: 14 residues. CDR3 loop: CASRRQGRNQPQHF. CDR3 in DNA: TGTGCCAGCAGAAGACAGGGCAGGAATCAGCCCCAGCATTTT.

The chain combines TRBV2 with TRBJ1-3, with TRBD1 as a possible D gene (5 bases). Between the trimmed V and J ends, which lost 8 bases and 3 bases, there was a span of 17 bases. CDR1 is SNHLY and CDR2 is FYNNEI in the germline V gene. CDR3 size: 15 residues. This CDR3 reads CASGDEVIFGNTIYF. In nucleotides, the CDR3 is TGTGCCAGCGGGGACGAAGTAATCTTTGGAAACACCATATATTTT.

This clone has more than one count but fewer than ten. In DNA, the CDR3 is TGTGCCAGCAGCCCCTCGGACAGGGGACTTAACTATGGCTACACCTTC. Protein: CASSPSDRGLNYGYTF. The V and J genes are TRBV11-2 and TRBJ1-2; 9 bases fit TRBD1. The junction had 8 bases not matched to a gene; V was cut back by 5 bases and J by 1 base. The CDR3 runs 16 residues. Per germline, CDR1 SGHAT and CDR2 FQNNGV. Full variable domain (rest looked up from reference TRBV11-2 and TRBJ1-2): EAGVAQSPRYKIIEKRQSVAFWCNPISGHATLYWYQQILGQGPKLLIQFQNNGVVDDSQLPKDRFSAERLKGVDSTLKIQPAKLEDSAVYLCASSPSDRGLNYGYTFGSGTRLTVV.

This clone was seen only a few times. V usage is TRBV5-1 and J usage is TRBJ2-7; D is unclear. Looked up from germline, CDR1 is SGHRS and CDR2 is YFSETQ. The CDR3 has 13 residues. V was pared by 5 bases and J by 3 bases, with 12 bases between. The CDR3 sequence is CASRISDYYEQYF. In DNA form, the CDR3 reads TGCGCCAGCAGGATCAGCGATTACTACGAGCAGTACTTC.

This clone was picked up a small number of times. The CDR3 loop reads CASSDPGQGLREQYF. The CDR3 coding sequence is TGTGCCAGTAGCGATCCGGGACAGGGACTTCGCGAGCAGTACTTC. This chain connects TRBV19 to TRBJ2-7; 9 nucleotides match TRBD1. Germline V gene sequence: CDR1 LNHDA, CDR2 SQIVND (reference sequence). The J segment lost 6 bases and the V segment lost 6 bases, leaving 12 bases of the junction unmatched. This CDR3 is 15 amino acids long.